Below, one T cell receptor (beta chain) is given with its context. This clonotype came up once. It has no known antigen specificity. Base qualities are not at hand, and no much larger clone is one base apart. Support from one read is weak. The data originate from a study of neurological immune-mediated disorders (dated by TCRdb to the late 2010s). Context from the whole study: Peripheral blood TCR-beta repertoires from patients with HTLV-I-associated myelopathy (HAM/TSP), patients with multiple sclerosis, and healthy controls were compared in the study using UMI-based sequencing. The approximately 110 TCR-beta libraries included longitudinal samples, technical triplicates and paired sorted CD4+ and CD8+ T-cell subsets alongside PBMC samples. The cohort included some 70 subjects: roughly 15 with HAM/TSP, roughly 34 with multiple sclerosis, and 20 or so healthy controls. On the study overall, not on this receptor specifically: TCR clonal expansion was highest in HAM/TSP patients and lowest in MS patients, with MS patients falling below even healthy controls. Across subjects, expanded clones never shared an identical CDR3 amino acid sequence, which suggests that the TCR-beta repertoires in every group were private.

Unsorted PBMC libraries were generated from 2 million PBMCs stored in RNAlater at -80 °C until RNA extraction. Peripheral blood underwent Ficoll-Hypaque density gradient centrifugation to isolate PBMCs, which were then cryopreserved in liquid nitrogen. The V end loses 6 bases and the J end loses 2 bases, and a stretch of 11 bases separates them. Measured from the cysteine to the phenylalanine, the CDR3 is 13 residues long. The read is trimmed to its CDR3 DNA, 39 bases read in frame from base 1. CDR1 is given as SNHLY and CDR2 as FYNNEI, both from the germline V gene. To synthesize cDNA, template-switch 5'RACE was performed with a primer carrying a 10-nucleotide random unique molecular identifier so that each TCR transcript was tagged. Over 180 million TCR-beta sequences, covering 15-18 subjects, were produced in each sequencing run. Total RNA was extracted with the RNeasy kit. TCR-beta VDJ regions were amplified with primers for the TCR constant region and the 5'RACE anchor, using the KAPA Real-time Library Amplification kit. Sample indexes and Illumina adaptors were added in a first PCR, and a second PCR then increased library yield. The roughly 650 bp TCR product was size-selected on a 2% E-gel SizeSelection system after Ampure bead purification. Library quality was checked on a Bioanalyzer, concentration was measured with Qubit, and libraries were quantified with the Kapa Library Quantification kit before pooling. Paired-end 2 x 150 bp sequencing of the libraries was performed on an Illumina HiSeq 2500. To increase sequence diversity, about 25-30% phiX was spiked into each library pool. Concerning the study's data processing: The quality-filtered reads were processed with the UMI-based MiGEC pipeline, whose error correction step removed more than 80% of the raw TCR sequences. IMGT germline references were used for aligning VDJ genes, and each clonotype was defined as a unique CDR3 amino acid sequence together with its V-J genes. Clonal expansion, Shannon diversity, and CDR3 relatedness (CalcPairwiseDistances, ClusterSamples) were evaluated with VDJtools, and phylogenetic trees were built with CLCbio workbench. A clone was classed as expanded if it had 8 or more unique UMIs, a cutoff based on coefficient-of-variation modelling across technical triplicates. The public reads were reprocessed in TCRdb via fastp at Q25 and MiXCR, keeping in-frame beta chains. Each record represents a unique CDR3 protein, reported with the most common genes and DNA among its rows. These V and J calls rely on TCRdb rather than the paper's analysis. This sample lists under 40,000 distinct CDR3 sequences; roughly 13% were detected once. Roughly a quarter of the sample is taken by the ten largest.

The sequence is built from TRBV2 and TRBJ2-7; too little of a D gene remains to name it. Sequencing was done on a sample of PBMCs. The origin of this receptor is a woman in her forties or fifties with HTLV-1-associated myelopathy (HAM/TSP). The CDR3 has the sequence CASSPYRTYEQYF. The nucleotides are TGTGCCAGCAGCCCGTACAGAACCTACGAGCAGTACTTC.